A single sample gave rise to the 13 T cell receptor beta chains below, sequenced in a study of cytomegalovirus exposure and HLA in healthy donors. The PCR was carried out with 60 Vbeta primers and 13 Jbeta primers. Sequenced by immunoSEQ multiplex PCR; TCRdb stores in-frame clones only, minus some. The repertoire holds about 180,000 clones, with around 79% as singletons. The sequencing sample was made of PBMCs. The receptors here all came from a female donor in good health and CMV-seronegative.

The chain employs TRBV7-9 and TRBJ2-7; possibly TRBD1 for D (5 bases). The CDR3 length is 14 residues. Germline assignment: CDR1 SEHNR and CDR2 FQNEAQ (reference sequence). V dropped 5 bases and J dropped 8 bases, with 19 bases sitting between them. Here the CDR3 DNA reads TGTGCCAGCAGCCTAGAGCAGGGTGGTCCGAAGCAGTACTTC. It encodes CASSLEQGGPKQYF.

This clone has a single count. J is TRBJ1-3 and V is TRBV5-1, with D possibly being TRBD1 (6 bases). The V and J ends lost 4 bases and 1 base respectively, with 27 bases between them. Germline CDR1 is SGHRS and CDR2 is YFSETQ. The CDR3 runs to 20 residues. The CDR3 DNA sequence: TGCGCCAGCAGCCCAGAACCACCTAGACAGGCGTTATTTTCTGGAAACACCATATATTTT. Amino acid sequence: CASSPEPPRQALFSGNTIYF.

With respect to this clone: The sample has other DNA sequences that encode this CDR3 too. This chain links TRBV5-1 with TRBJ2-3; the match to TRBD1 covers 9 bases. CDR1 and CDR2 from the germline V gene are SGHRS and YFSETQ. CDR3 length: 17 amino acids. The V segment lost 3 bases and the J segment 0 bases; nucleotides outside the gene matches: 8. For the CDR3, the DNA is TGCGCCAGCAGCTCAACAGGGGGCGCTTCAAGCACAGATACGCAGTATTTT. This sequence encodes CASSSTGGASSTDTQYF.

The chain is built from TRBV11-2 and TRBJ1-2; no clear D gene. This CDR3 has 18 residues. CDR1 and CDR2 (germline): SGHAT, FQNNGV. Trimming removed 1 base from V and 4 bases from J, with 22 bases in between. The CDR3 is CASSLGRTPTTGSYGYTF. In DNA form, the CDR3 reads TGTGCCAGCAGCTTAGGTCGAACTCCTACCACGGGAAGCTATGGCTACACCTTC.

This clone was seen once. The chain joins TRBV14 to TRBJ1-4, with a possible D match to TRBD1 (6 bases). This CDR3 has 16 residues. V was clipped by 3 bases and J by 0 bases, with 11 bases between them. Germline assignment: CDR1 SGHDN and CDR2 FVKESK. In DNA, the CDR3 is TGTGCCAGCAGCCAGGGGACACTTGCAACTAATGAAAAACTGTTTTTT. Its protein is CASSQGTLATNEKLFF.

The chain joins TRBV28 to TRBJ2-3; 7 nucleotides line up with TRBD1. With V trimmed by 4 bases and J by 1 base, 2 bases remained unmatched. CDR3 size: 14 residues. The germline CDR1 and CDR2 sequences are MDHEN and SYDVKM. The CDR3 spells CASSSDRGTDTQYF. Written as DNA, the CDR3 is TGTGCCAGCAGTTCTGACAGGGGCACAGATACGCAGTATTTT.

This clone has a single count. The rearrangement joins TRBV28 to TRBJ1-3; TRBD1 is a possible D gene (6 bases). This CDR3 has 15 residues. V was pared by 5 bases and J by 0 bases, with 11 bases between. Germline V gene sequence: CDR1 MDHEN, CDR2 SYDVKM. The CDR3, as DNA: TGTGCCAGCAGTCTGACGACAGGCTCTGGAAACACCATATATTTT. Amino acid sequence: CASSLTTGSGNTIYF.

V is TRBV10-2 and J is TRBJ2-1; D is uncertain. The CDR3 is 12 amino acids. CDR1 WSHSY and CDR2 SAAADI come from the germline V gene. V lost 4 bases to trimming and J lost 4 bases, with 5 bases between them. In DNA form, the CDR3 reads TGCGCCAGCAGTGTCTTATACAATGAGCAGTTCTTC. This sequence encodes CASSVLYNEQFF.

This clone was observed a handful of times. The chain carries TRBV2 and TRBJ2-7, with 10 bases matching TRBD2. Trimming removed 6 bases from V and 3 bases from J; junction bases left unmatched: 5. CDR3 length: 14 amino acids. Germline values: CDR1 SNHLY, CDR2 FYNNEI. The CDR3 protein is CASREGLAIYEQYF. CDR3 coding DNA: TGTGCCAGCAGAGAGGGACTAGCGATCTACGAGCAGTACTTC. Variable domain in full (rest from reference TRBV2 and TRBJ2-7): EPEVTQTPSHQVTQMGQEVILRCVPISNHLYFYWYRQILGQKVEFLVSFYNNEISEKSEIFDDQFSVERPDGSNFTLKIRSTKLEDSAMYFCASREGLAIYEQYFGPGTRLTVT.

This clone was observed a single time. The chain couples TRBV7-3 to TRBJ2-3; 8 nucleotides agree with TRBD2. The germline V gene has CDR1 SGHTA and CDR2 FQGTGA. The CDR3 has 15 amino acids. V gave up 5 bases and J gave up 2 bases; unmatched junction bases: 6. The CDR3 sequence: CASSPYGGATDTQYF. CDR3 DNA sequence: TGTGCCAGCAGCCCTTACGGGGGGGCCACAGATACGCAGTATTTT.

The chain links TRBV9 to TRBJ2-6; the match to TRBD1 covers 8 bases. The CDR3 has 18 amino acids. In germline, CDR1 is SGDLS, CDR2 YYNGEE. V lost 0 bases, J lost 2 bases, and 7 bases stayed unmatched. The CDR3 here is CASSVAPQGAPGANVLTF. The CDR3 DNA reads TGTGCCAGCAGCGTAGCTCCCCAGGGGGCTCCTGGGGCCAACGTCCTGACTTTC.

The chain carries TRBV7-9 and TRBJ1-1, with 7 bases lining up with TRBD1. CDR3 size: 17 residues. V dropped 10 bases and J dropped 0; count of bases not matched to a gene: 17. The germline V gene encodes CDR1 SEHNR and CDR2 FQNEAQ (reference sequence). The CDR3 is CATWPPTGRQVNTEAFF. The CDR3 DNA sequence: TGTGCCACCTGGCCCCCGACAGGGCGACAGGTGAACACTGAAGCTTTCTTT.

This chain uses TRBV6-6 with TRBJ1-3; no clear D gene. There are 14 residues in the CDR3. The germline V gene has CDR1 MNHNY and CDR2 SVGAGI (reference sequence). The V gene lost 6 bases and the J gene lost 7 bases, with 16 bases spanning the gap. The CDR3 is CASRLGLSENTIYF. CDR3 DNA: TGTGCCAGCAGACTCGGACTCTCTGAGAACACCATATATTTT.